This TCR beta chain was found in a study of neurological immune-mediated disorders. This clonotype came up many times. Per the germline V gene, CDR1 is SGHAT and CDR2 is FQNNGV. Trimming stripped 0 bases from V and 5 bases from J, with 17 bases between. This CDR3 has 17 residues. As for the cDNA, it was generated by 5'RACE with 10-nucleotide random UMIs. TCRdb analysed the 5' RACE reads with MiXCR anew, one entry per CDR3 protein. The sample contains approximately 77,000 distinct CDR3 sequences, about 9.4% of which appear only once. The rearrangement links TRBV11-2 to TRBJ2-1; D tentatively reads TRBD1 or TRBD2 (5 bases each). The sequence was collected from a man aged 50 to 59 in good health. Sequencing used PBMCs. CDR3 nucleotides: TGTGCCAGCAGCTTAGATCGAGGGCAGGGCTCAAACAATGAGCAGTTCTTC. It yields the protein CASSLDRGQGSNNEQFF.